This entry features one T cell receptor (beta chain) sequence. The sample originates from a study of shared clonotypes between healthy human individuals. CD8 cells classed as naive were CD45RO-negative and positively selected for CCR7, excluding terminally differentiated effector memory CD45RA+ cells. The germline V and J ends were trimmed by 2 bases and 6 bases, with 13 bases remaining between them. The CDR3 runs 14 residues. Looked up from germline, CDR1 is MNHEY and CDR2 is SVGAGI. The assay was immunoSEQ multiplex PCR, and TCRdb's table has in-frame clones only and misses some. The table lists approximately 2,200,000 clones, just over 90% of them singletons.

The receptor was derived from a man aged 18 to 30 in good health. Some clones in this sample may be carry-over from other donors' samples. Input material: naive CD8+ T cells from PBMCs. The rearrangement uses TRBV6-5 and TRBJ1-1; D call uncertain. The CDR3 spells CASSYADQSPEAFF. The CDR3 coding sequence is TGTGCCAGCAGTTACGCCGACCAGAGCCCTGAAGCTTTCTTT.